Listed below are T cell receptor beta chains from one sample, sequenced in a study of T cell repertoires in cytomegalovirus infection. TCRdb passed the reads through MiXCR, listing each CDR3 protein once. There are nearly 550,000 distinct CDR3 sequences in the sample; approximately 15% occur only once, and under 30% lies in the top ten. Material: CD8+ T cells from PBMCs. The origin of the receptors is a human donor in good health (CMV status not recorded). Some clones in this sample may be carry-over from other donors' samples. CDR3s include the opening cysteine and the closing phenylalanine or tryptophan. A D gene is named only where the DNA matches it firmly. Not every row has a clone size; where given, it reads once, few, many or a size class.

d_gene	v_gene	abundance	CDR3aa
.	TRBV14	many	CASSQATLGNTEAFF
TRBD2	TRBV28	many	CASRGTSGMSHEQYF
.	TRBV11-2	many	CASSLEGANTGELFF
.	TRBV27	.	CASKWGSTGELFF
TRBD2	TRBV9	once	CASSPVSGRAYEQYF
.	TRBV29-1	.	CSVRGRSPYEQYF
.	TRBV5-6	few	CASSLADRGWDNEQFF
.	TRBV13	.	CASSPFRDTQYF
.	TRBV12-3/TRBV12-4	many	CASSLTGKYEQYF
TRBD2	TRBV28	many	CASTPAGGLAYEQYF
TRBD1	TRBV4-1	many	CASSQAGTGYVGNQPQHF
.	TRBV11-2	.	CASSPGGTGEKLFF
.	TRBV6-5	many	CASSYGSQNNEKLFF
.	TRBV7-2	many	CASSLALEGLNTEAFF
.	TRBV4-1	few	CASSPPSRGDYEKLFF
.	TRBV27	many	CASSLTSSSYEQYF
TRBD1	TRBV11-2	many	CASSPWTGARERMYNEQFF
.	TRBV10-3	.	CAISESKIRGSNTEAFF
.	TRBV19	.	CASSNAGTPAYEQYF
.	TRBV6-1	many	CASISRAYYEQYF
.	TRBV23-1	many	CARQRGETNTGELFF
.	TRBV18	.	CASSPGPGFHEQYF
.	TRBV6-1	few	CASRGPLSSSYNEQFF
.	TRBV2	.	CASSDWGGSDEQFF
.	TRBV10-2	many	CASSGGPSYEQYF
.	TRBV7-8	many	CASSTSPPGPNTGELFF
.	TRBV23-1	few	CASSQWSGVNYGYTF
.	TRBV5-1	.	CASSLKGSGELFF
.	TRBV6-2/TRBV6-3	many	CASSYSVIEQFF
TRBD2	TRBV12-3/TRBV12-4	many	CASSPGLAGEETQYF
TRBD1	TRBV10-3	.	CAIAPGDRGFEKLFF
.	TRBV7-9	few	CASSLREQFF
.	TRBV12-3/TRBV12-4	many	CASSTVDQATNEKLFF
TRBD2	TRBV15	.	CATSGGLAGMPVVNNEQFF
.	TRBV10-2	many	CASSPPDGVLTEAFF
TRBD2	TRBV30	.	CAWSLAGAYEQYF
.	TRBV5-6	.	CASSPGTLYNEQFF